This paragraph covers one T cell receptor beta chain sequence. This entry belongs to a study of T cells after yellow fever vaccination. Each CDR3 protein gets one entry after TCRdb re-called the 5' RACE reads with MiXCR. The profile shows just under 600,000 distinct CDR3 sequences, less than 15% of them singletons. The CDR3 spans 13 residues. Germline V gene sequence: CDR1 MNHEY, CDR2 SMNVEV (reference sequence). Trimming took 3 bases from V and 5 from J, leaving 11 bases between them. The sequence was obtained from a young man who received the YFV17D yellow fever vaccine. The starting material was PBMCs, obtained on the day of the yellow fever booster vaccination. This sequence joins TRBV27 and TRBJ2-7; tentative D call: TRBD1 (6 bases). CDR3 bases: TGTGCCAGCAGTTTCGGACAGACCAACGAGCAGTACTTC. As protein: CASSFGQTNEQYF.